This T cell receptor (beta chain) was recorded in a study of siplizumab effects on memory and regulatory T cells. The repertoire was sequenced with immunoSEQ multiplex PCR; TCRdb's copy has only in-frame clones and lacks some. The sample has roughly 100,000 clones, 92% seen once; the top ten hold roughly 1%. The germline V gene encodes CDR1 MDHEN and CDR2 SYDVKM. This CDR3 comprises 12 residues. Trimming cost V 7 bases and J 0 bases, with 3 bases left between them. Sequences were obtained from CD4+ T cells sorted from blood. The chain joins TRBV28 to TRBJ2-2; D gene ambiguous. The sequence came from a human donor in good health. CDR3 loop: CASKTNTGELFF. The CDR3 DNA follows: TGTGCCAGCAAAACGAACACCGGGGAGCTGTTTTTT.